This passage covers 20 T cell receptor beta chains from one sample sequenced in a study of blood T cells in healthy people across ages. Primers used in a second PCR of roughly 6 to 11 cycles were a sample-barcoded 5' primer and a J-beta primer mix. Each CDR3 protein gets one entry after TCRdb re-called the 5' RACE reads with MiXCR. The top ten hold 40% to 50% of the sample, which has approximately 800,000 distinct CDR3 sequences, about 55% seen once. The specimen sequenced was blood. Source of these receptors: a man of 80 years or more in good health.

This clonotype showed up just once. The gene calls are TRBV3-1 and TRBJ2-7; D might be TRBD2 (7 bases). Germline V gene data show CDR1 as LGHDT and CDR2 as YNNKEL (reference sequence). This CDR3 is built from 14 residues. V was cut by 4 bases and J by 11 bases, with 21 bases left in between. As DNA, the CDR3 is TGTGCCAGCAGCCTCAAGGGGGTGTCGAGCGGGGAGTACTTC. It yields the protein CASSLKGVSSGEYF.

The chain has TRBV20-1 and TRBJ1-5; D may be TRBD1 (6 bases). The CDR3 is 16 residues long. The V end was cut by 1 base, the J end by 0 bases, with 13 bases between. Germline CDR1 and CDR2: DFQATT and SNEGSKA (reference sequence). The CDR3 nucleotides are TGCAGTGCTAGAGTCGGGGGAGGGGGTAGCAATCAGCCCCAGCATTTT. Amino acids: CSARVGGGGSNQPQHF.

The V call is TRBV5-1, the J call TRBJ1-4; tentatively, D is TRBD1 (5 bases). The length of the CDR3 is 15 residues. In germline, CDR1 is SGHRS, CDR2 YFSETQ. Trimming stripped 1 base from V and 5 bases from J, with 12 bases between. The CDR3 nucleotides are TGCGCCAGCAGCTTGCAGGGAAGTTGGAATGAAAAACTGTTTTTT. It is translated as CASSLQGSWNEKLFF.

The genes are TRBV2 and TRBJ1-2; 8 positions match TRBD1. Looked up from germline, CDR1 is SNHLY and CDR2 is FYNNEI. Trimming removed 7 bases from V and 0 bases from J; junction bases left unmatched: 10. The CDR3 covers 16 residues. Here the CDR3 reads CASTSVQGDTNYGYTF. Written as DNA, the CDR3 is TGTGCCAGCACGTCGGTACAGGGGGATACTAACTATGGCTACACCTTC.

V and J are TRBV5-1 and TRBJ2-7; 8 bases map to TRBD1. This CDR3 is 16 amino acids long. CDR1 SGHRS and CDR2 YFSETQ come from the germline V gene. The V and J ends lost 5 bases and 7 bases, in that order; junction bases with no gene match: 17. Here the CDR3 DNA reads TGCGCCAGCAGTTTCACGCTCAGGGGGCGCTTAAGGGAGCAGTACTTC. This gives the protein CASSFTLRGRLREQYF.

This clonotype was seen only a few times. This rearrangement joins TRBV10-3 to TRBJ1-2; no clear D gene. Trimming stripped 10 bases from V and 8 bases from J, with 17 bases between. The CDR3 consists of 12 residues. From germline, CDR1 is ENHRY and CDR2 SYGVKD. In DNA, the CDR3 is TGTGCCACGGATAGCGGCCCCCACGGCTACACCTTC. Amino acid sequence: CATDSGPHGYTF.

In its sample, this clonotype was seen a few times. This sequence joins TRBV5-1 and TRBJ2-3, with 8 bases identical to TRBD2. Per germline, CDR1 SGHRS and CDR2 YFSETQ. The junction had 6 bases not matched to a gene; V was cut back by 2 bases and J by 1 base. This CDR3 contains 16 residues. CDR3 protein: CASSFRAGVGTDTQYF. The CDR3 DNA reads as TGCGCCAGCAGCTTCCGAGCGGGAGTAGGCACAGATACGCAGTATTTT.

This clonotype has more than one count but fewer than ten. The chain is built from TRBV5-1 and TRBJ2-1, with unresolved D. Trimming took off 0 bases at V and 5 bases at J, with 6 bases between the two ends. The CDR3 is 13 amino acids. The germline CDR1 and CDR2 sequences are SGHRS and YFSETQ. The CDR3 DNA sequence: TGCGCCAGCAGCTTGGTAGTCGACAATGAGCAGTTCTTC. Amino acid sequence: CASSLVVDNEQFF.

The rearrangement uses TRBV5-1 and TRBJ1-2; unclear D gene. The germline gives CDR1 SGHRS, CDR2 YFSETQ. V was trimmed by 2 bases and J by 2 bases, leaving 13 bases between them. The CDR3 is made up of 15 amino acids. For the CDR3, the DNA is TGCGCCAGCAGCTTTGGGGAGGCGGCGAACTATGGCTACACCTTC. It yields the protein CASSFGEAANYGYTF.

This clonotype turned up a few times. This chain uses TRBV4-1 with TRBJ2-7, with D maybe TRBD2 (6 bases). Deletions cut 5 bases from V and 3 bases from J, with 17 bases between. The CDR3 length is 15 residues. CDR1 and CDR2 from the germline V gene are MGHRA and YSYEKL. This chain's CDR3 is CASSLSGTAYYEQYF. CDR3 nucleotide sequence: TGCGCCAGCAGCTTGTCCGGGACTGCGTACTACGAGCAGTACTTC.

The table lists this clonotype with a count of one. At one end the junction does not follow the germline gene, possibly because of a read error. CDR3 bases: TGTGCCAGCACCCTCGGCGGCTCCAACAAGGAGCAGTTCTTC. Its translation is CASTLGGSNKEQFF. V gene TRBV27 combines with J gene TRBJ2-1, with D unclear. Germline CDR1 MNHEY, CDR2 SMNVEV (reference sequence). CDR3 length: 14 amino acids.

This chain uses TRBV5-1 with TRBJ2-7, with 7 positions matching TRBD1. Looked up from germline, CDR1 is SGHRS and CDR2 is YFSETQ. CDR3 length equals 16 residues. V dropped 2 bases and J dropped 2; count of bases not matched to a gene: 10. CDR3 protein: CASSFDRVTGTYEQYF. The CDR3 coding sequence is TGCGCCAGCAGCTTCGATCGTGTGACAGGGACCTACGAGCAGTACTTC.

V gene TRBV5-1 combines with J gene TRBJ1-6, with D tentatively TRBD1 (6 bases). The V end lost 4 bases, the J end lost 7 bases, and 12 bases lay between the germline ends. Germline CDR1 reads SGHRS; CDR2 reads YFSETQ. The CDR3 loop spans 14 amino acids. CDR3 nucleotide sequence: TGCGCCAGCAGCCCGGGGGCAGGAAATTCACCCCTCCACTTT. Translated, it gives CASSPGAGNSPLHF.

The DNA of the CDR3 is TGTGCCAGCAGCTTGGGAGACAGGGTTTACTCCTACGAGCAGTACTTC. It yields the protein CASSLGDRVYSYEQYF. V gene TRBV7-9 combines with J gene TRBJ2-7; TRBD1 matches 7 bases. V lost 3 bases to trimming and J lost 0 bases; unmatched junction nucleotides: 8. Per the germline V gene, CDR1 is SEHNR and CDR2 is FQNEAQ (reference sequence). The length of the CDR3 is 16 residues.

This chain connects TRBV18 to TRBJ2-3; the match to TRBD2 covers 7 bases. CDR1 and CDR2 (germline): KGHSH, LQKENI. The CDR3 loop spans 14 amino acids. J gave up 4 bases and V 1 base, and 2 bases lay outside the gene matches. CDR3 nucleotide sequence: TGTGCCAGCTCACCACGGGGGAGGGCAGATACGCAGTATTTT. Translated: CASSPRGRADTQYF.

The chain couples TRBV7-9 to TRBJ2-6, with D perhaps matching TRBD2 (6 bases). The CDR3 contains 16 residues. The V gene's germline CDR1 is SEHNR and CDR2 FQNEAQ (reference sequence). V lost 5 bases, J lost 7 bases, and 18 bases lay in between. CDR3: CASSRLAGMGANVLTF. CDR3 bases: TGTGCCAGCAGCCGCTTGGCGGGAATGGGCGCCAACGTCCTGACTTTC.

This clonotype was recorded only once. The chain has TRBV6-4 and TRBJ2-1, with 9 bases fitting TRBD2. CDR3 length equals 16 residues. After removal of 4 bases from V and 6 bases from J, the junction contained 10 bases not matched to a gene. Germline V lookup: CDR1 MRHNA, CDR2 SNTAGT. CDR3 sequence: CASSVQGSGSSNEQFF. In DNA, the CDR3 is TGTGCCAGCAGTGTCCAGGGTAGCGGGAGCTCCAATGAGCAGTTCTTC.

J is TRBJ1-5 and V is TRBV20-1; D is perhaps TRBD1 (6 bases). V was pared by 2 bases and J by 3 bases, with 20 bases between. CDR1 is DFQATT, CDR2 SNEGSKA, per germline (reference sequence). The CDR3 is made up of 17 amino acids. The CDR3 coding sequence is TGCAGTGCTAGAAGTATCACAGGGAAGGGGGTCAATCAGCCCCAGCATTTT. This gives the protein CSARSITGKGVNQPQHF.

This sequence joins TRBV20-1 and TRBJ2-7, with D perhaps TRBD2 (5 bases). This CDR3 contains 14 residues. The germline V gene has CDR1 DFQATT and CDR2 SNEGSKA (reference sequence). Trimming took 0 bases from V and 2 from J, leaving 11 bases between them. The CDR3 sequence: CSARDEGSAYEQYF. DNA of the CDR3: TGCAGTGCTAGAGATGAGGGAAGCGCCTACGAGCAGTACTTC.

The rearrangement links TRBV5-1 to TRBJ2-5, with TRBD1 as a possible D gene (7 bases). With 3 bases removed from V and 2 bases from J, the gap between germline ends came to 17 bases. CDR1 is SGHRS and CDR2 is YFSETQ in the germline V gene. The CDR3 has 16 residues. The CDR3 sequence: CASSYGGGTGQETQYF. For the CDR3, the DNA is TGCGCCAGCAGCTACGGAGGGGGCACGGGGCAAGAGACCCAGTACTTC. Combining the CDR3 with reference TRBV5-1 and TRBJ2-5 gives the whole variable domain KAGVTQTPRYLIKTRGQQVTLSCSPISGHRSVSWYQQTPGQGLQFLFEYFSETQRNKGNFPGRFSGRQFSNSRSEMNVSTLELGDSALYLCASSYGGGTGQETQYFGPGTRLLVL.